These 12 T cell receptor beta chains originate from one sample sequenced in a study of blood T cell repertoires in COVID-19. TCRdb's table, derived via immunoSEQ multiplex PCR, lists solely in-frame clones and lacks some. The top ten clones hold approximately 5.1% of a sample with roughly 150,000 clones, roughly 88% of them seen once. The specimen sequenced was PBMCs or T cells enriched from blood (not recorded which). The receptors here all came from an older man who had been exposed to COVID-19.

This clone was observed a single time. The chain is built from TRBV9 and TRBJ2-3, with 9 bases fitting TRBD1. CDR3 length: 14 amino acids. V was pared by 4 bases and J by 4 bases, with 4 bases of the junction left unmatched. Germline V lookup: CDR1 SGDLS, CDR2 YYNGEE. The CDR3 DNA sequence: TGTGCCAGCAGCACACGACAGGGGGCAGATACGCAGTATTTT. As protein: CASSTRQGADTQYF. The full variable domain, rest sourced from reference TRBV9 and TRBJ2-3, is DSGVTQTPKHLITATGQRVTLRCSPRSGDLSVYWYQQSLDQGLQFLIQYYNGEERAKGNILERFSAQQFPDLHSELNLSSLELGDSALYFCASSTRQGADTQYFGPGTRLTVL.

The chain couples TRBV6-4 to TRBJ1-6; no definite D call. Trimming took 0 bases from V and 0 from J, leaving 12 bases between them. The CDR3 sequence is 18 residues long. CDR1 and CDR2 (germline): MRHNA, SNTAGT. The CDR3 region is CASSDSQACSSYNSPLHF. The CDR3 nucleotides are TGTGCCAGCAGTGACTCCCAAGCGTGTAGCTCCTATAATTCACCCCTCCACTTT.

V gene TRBV7-2 combines with J gene TRBJ1-4; 9 positions match TRBD1. Germline loops: CDR1 SGHTA, CDR2 FQGNSA. The CDR3 consists of 15 residues. V gave up 5 bases and J gave up 3 bases; unmatched junction bases: 4. The CDR3 sequence: CASSRDRASNEKLFF. In DNA, the CDR3 is TGTGCCAGCAGCCGGGACAGGGCCTCTAATGAAAAACTGTTTTTT.

The table lists this clone with many counts. The V gene is TRBV18, the J gene TRBJ2-5; TRBD1 aligns across 7 bases. The CDR3 has 16 amino acids. V trimming: 0 bases; J trimming: 3 bases; junction bases outside the gene matches: 7. CDR1 KGHSH and CDR2 LQKENI come from the germline V gene. CDR3 nucleotide sequence: TGTGCCAGCTCACCACCGAGGAACAGGGGCAAAGAGACCCAGTACTTC. It codes for CASSPPRNRGKETQYF.

The chain is built from TRBV4-2 and TRBJ1-2; no firm D call. The V gene's germline CDR1 is LGHNA and CDR2 YNFKEQ. CDR3 length: 16 amino acids. The V gene lost 4 bases and the J gene lost 0 bases, with 15 bases spanning the gap. In DNA, the CDR3 is TGTGCCAGCAGCCGTGCCACAGAAAACCCTAACTATGGCTACACCTTC. The encoded protein is CASSRATENPNYGYTF.

This chain links TRBV6-5 with TRBJ1-1, with 9 nucleotides matching TRBD1. Germline-derived CDR1 and CDR2 are MNHEY and SVGAGI. The CDR3 extends over 15 amino acids. The J segment lost 5 bases and the V segment lost 6 bases, leaving 10 bases of the junction unmatched. CDR3 bases: TGTGCCAGCAGGTCGCCTACAGGGGGCGGAACTGAAGCTTTCTTT. This sequence encodes CASRSPTGGGTEAFF.

The rearrangement uses TRBV6-2 or TRBV6-3 and TRBJ1-6; TRBD1 agrees at 7 bases. With 5 bases clipped from V and 8 bases from J, the junction kept 12 bases outside the gene matches. Germline CDR1 and CDR2: MNHEY and SVGEGT. CDR3 length: 16 residues. In DNA, the CDR3 is TGTGCCAGCAGTGCTGCTCAGCAGGGGGTATATTCACCCCTCCACTTT. Protein product: CASSAAQQGVYSPLHF.

The chain employs TRBV19 and TRBJ1-1; D unresolved. CDR3 length equals 15 residues. The V gene lost 1 base and the J gene lost 4 bases, with 13 bases spanning the gap. Per germline, CDR1 LNHDA and CDR2 SQIVND (reference sequence). CDR3 residues: CASSIGAGLGTEAFF. The CDR3 nucleotides read TGTGCCAGTAGTATAGGAGCAGGACTGGGCACTGAAGCTTTCTTT.

This chain links TRBV28 with TRBJ2-1; the D is unclear. This CDR3 has 14 amino acids. Germline CDR1 is MDHEN and CDR2 is SYDVKM. Trimming removed 7 bases from V and 8 bases from J, with 18 bases in between. The chain's CDR3 is CASTRNTQRHEQFF. In DNA, the CDR3 is TGTGCCAGCACCCGAAATACTCAGCGACATGAGCAGTTCTTC.

The J gene is TRBJ2-6, the V gene TRBV6-2 or TRBV6-3; TRBD2 matches 9 bases. The germline V gene encodes CDR1 MNHEY and CDR2 SVGEGT. The CDR3 consists of 19 residues. Losses at the gene ends were 2 bases for V and 0 bases for J; bases not matched to a gene: 8. The CDR3 reads CASSYPTLAGPSGANVLTF. As DNA, the CDR3 is TGTGCCAGCAGTTACCCTACCCTAGCGGGACCCTCTGGGGCCAACGTCCTGACTTTC.

The chain recombines TRBV19 with TRBJ1-4; possibly TRBD1 for D (6 bases). Trimming pared 8 bases from V and 0 bases from J, leaving 13 bases between. Germline V gene lookup returns CDR1 LNHDA and CDR2 SQIVND (reference sequence). This CDR3 comprises 15 residues. CDR3 protein: CASRPRTATNEKLFF. The DNA of the CDR3 is TGTGCCAGTCGACCAAGGACAGCAACTAATGAAAAACTGTTTTTT. The complete variable domain, with remaining parts taken from reference TRBV19 and TRBJ1-4, reads DGGITQSPKYLFRKEGQNVTLSCEQNLNHDAMYWYRQDPGQGLRLIYYSQIVNDFQKGDIAEGYSVSREKKESFPLTVTSAQKNPTAFYLCASRPRTATNEKLFFGSGTQLSVL.

V usage is TRBV10-1 and J usage is TRBJ2-1; 12 bases match TRBD2. This CDR3 has 19 amino acids. In germline, CDR1 is WNHNN, CDR2 SYGVQD (reference sequence). J lost 4 bases, V lost 5 bases, and 15 bases had no gene match. The CDR3 spells CASSPTGLAGGFGYNEQFF. The CDR3 nucleotides read TGCGCCAGCAGTCCCACCGGGCTAGCGGGAGGGTTTGGGTACAATGAGCAGTTCTTC.